These 31 T cell receptor beta chains came from one sample sequenced in a study of tumor-infiltrating lymphocytes in primary liver carcinoma. Joint extraction of RNA and DNA used roughly 20-33 mg of bulk tissue that was unsorted. Synthesis of TCR beta cDNA was carried out from 500 ng total RNA with a constant-region primer. Three-round nested multiplex PCR performed with slightly modified ARM-PCR produced the TCR beta libraries. A C-beta reverse primer was combined with TRBV1-TRBV30 forward primers in the first two PCR rounds, and each round had approximately 10 cycles. Each CDR3 protein gets one entry after TCRdb re-called the multiplex PCR reads with MiXCR. The sample holds 95,000 to 150,000 distinct CDR3 sequences, around two thirds seen once. The specimen sequenced was liver tumor tissue from sampling region 1. Documented subset: tumor region T1, superior pole. The origin of the receptors is a woman in her fifties or sixties with primary liver carcinoma and hepatitis B virus infection.

This clonotype was counted only a few times. The genes are TRBV7-8 and TRBJ2-5; the match to TRBD2 covers 9 bases. The length of the CDR3 is 16 residues. In germline, CDR1 is SGHVS, CDR2 FQNEAQ. Losses at the gene ends were 5 bases for V and 5 bases for J; bases not matched to a gene: 12. DNA for the CDR3: TGTGCCAGCAGCCCAGTCGGTAGCGGGAGCTCGGAGACCCAGTACTTC. Protein sequence: CASSPVGSGSSETQYF.

As regards this clonotype: This could be a read error, since a much larger clone is one nucleotide away. The chain combines TRBV4-1 with TRBJ2-3; 11 bases are a match to TRBD2. The CDR3 is 19 residues long. CDR1 and CDR2 (germline): MGHRA, YSYEKL. The DNA for the CDR3 is TGCTCCAGCAGCCAAGATCCGGGACTAGCGGTAAGAAGCACAGATACGCAGTATTTT. As protein: CSSSQDPGLAVRSTDTQYF.

On this clonotype: A read error may account for a junction end that differs from germline. The chain combines TRBV5-6 with TRBJ2-3, with TRBD1 matching 7 bases. Germline V gives CDR1 SGHDT, CDR2 YYEEEE. The CDR3 covers 15 residues. The CDR3 region is CASSQRTGFTDTKYF. CDR3 in DNA: TGTGCCAGCAGCCAACGGACAGGATTCACAGATACGAAGTATTTT.

The sample holds many counts of this clonotype. The V call is TRBV6-2 or TRBV6-3, the J call TRBJ1-1, with D perhaps TRBD1 (5 bases). The V gene lost 2 bases and the J gene lost 5 bases, with 21 bases spanning the gap. The CDR3 length is 17 residues. In germline, CDR1 is MNHEY, CDR2 SVGEGT. The CDR3 sequence: CASSYLGTRMSRTEAFF. In DNA form, the CDR3 reads TGTGCCAGCAGTTACCTCGGGACCCGGATGTCGAGGACTGAAGCTTTCTTT.

As regards this clonotype: This may come from a read error, since a much larger clone is one base off. The rearrangement joins TRBV14 to TRBJ2-3; D perhaps matches TRBD2 (6 bases). V shed 2 bases and J shed 4 bases, with 22 bases lying between them. This CDR3 is built from 18 residues. Germline values: CDR1 SGHDN, CDR2 FVKESK. CDR3 nucleotides: TGTGCCAGCAGCCAACTCATAACGGGAGCGAATTCTCCAGATACGCAGTATTTT. It is translated as CASSQLITGANSPDTQYF. Looking up the rest from reference TRBV14 and TRBJ2-3 gives the full variable domain: EAGVTQFPSHSVIEKGQTVTLRCDPISGHDNLYWYRRVMGKEIKFLLHFVKESKQDESGMPNNRFLAERTGGTYSTLKVQPAELEDSGVYFCASSQLITGANSPDTQYFGPGTRLTVL.

Worth noting for this clonotype: A read error may produce the germline difference seen at one junction end. The CDR3 DNA reads as TGCGCCAGCGCGAGGGGATTCTCCTACGTGCAGTACTTC. The encoded protein is CASARGFSYVQYF. The chain employs TRBV5-1 and TRBJ2-7; D is possibly TRBD1 or TRBD2 (5 bases each). The CDR3 contains 13 residues. Germline V gene lookup returns CDR1 SGHRS and CDR2 YFSETQ.

As to this clonotype: A much larger clone differs by one base, so this may be a read error. V and J are TRBV5-4 and TRBJ2-5, with D possibly being TRBD1 or TRBD2 (5 bases each). Germline lookup yields CDR1 SGHNT and CDR2 YYREEE (reference sequence). Between the trimmed V and J ends, which lost 4 bases and 5 bases, there was a span of 18 bases. The CDR3 has 15 residues. CDR3 residues: CASSPFPGRRETQYF. The CDR3 DNA sequence: TGTGCCAGCAGCCCGTTTCCGGGGCGACGTGAGACCCAGTACTTC.

Turning to this clonotype: Because it lacks the conserved phenylalanine or tryptophan at the end, this CDR3 is likely a read error. The genes are TRBV11-1 and TRBJ2-2; maybe TRBD2 (5 bases). V was cut by 6 bases and J by 0 bases, with 17 bases left in between. The length of the CDR3 is 17 residues. Germline V CDR1 and CDR2: SGHAT, FQDESV (reference sequence). The CDR3, as DNA: TGTGCCAGCAGGGGGAGAACGGGATCCGCGAACACCGGGGAGCTGTTTTAT. Protein: CASRGRTGSANTGELFY.

The chain links TRBV5-6 to TRBJ2-7; a weak D match, TRBD2 (6 bases). The CDR3 is 16 amino acids. Trimming left V 3 bases short and J 6 bases short, with 22 bases between. The germline V gene encodes CDR1 SGHDT and CDR2 YYEEEE. CDR3 coding DNA: TGTGCCAGCAGCTACTTTAGCGCGGGAAAAGGGACCGAGCAGTACTTC. Translating gives CASSYFSAGKGTEQYF.

Of note for this clonotype: A read error is possible here, since a much larger clone lies one base away. As the CDR3 is not closed by the conserved phenylalanine or tryptophan, this likely results from a read error. This chain uses TRBV13 with TRBJ2-7; D call uncertain. Germline V gene lookup returns CDR1 PRHDT and CDR2 FYEKMQ (reference sequence). This CDR3 is built from 12 residues. Trimming shortened V by 5 bases and J by 0 bases, and 5 bases separated the two germline ends. The CDR3 sequence: CASSQVSYEQYY. CDR3 sequence (DNA): TGTGCCAGCAGCCAGGTCTCCTACGAGCAGTACTAC.

This clonotype has ten or more counts. This chain joins TRBV11-2 and TRBJ2-3; D is tentatively TRBD1 or TRBD2 (5 bases each). In germline, CDR1 is SGHAT, CDR2 FQNNGV. The CDR3 is made up of 14 amino acids. V was cut by 0 bases and J by 10 bases, with 14 bases left in between. DNA of the CDR3: TGTGCCAGCAGCTTAGATCCAGGGACGGCTCCGCAGTATTTT. It yields the protein CASSLDPGTAPQYF.

This chain connects TRBV4-1 to TRBJ2-6; weak D call: TRBD1 (5 bases). V dropped 0 bases and J dropped 12 bases, with 21 bases sitting between them. Germline V gene lookup returns CDR1 MGHRA and CDR2 YSYEKL. The CDR3 has 17 amino acids. The CDR3, as DNA: TGCGCCAGCAGCCAAGACTCCAGGGTCTATGGGGTCAGCGTCCTGACTTTC. Translated, it gives CASSQDSRVYGVSVLTF.

J is TRBJ1-2 and V is TRBV28; maybe TRBD1 (5 bases). V dropped 3 bases and J dropped 8 bases, with 16 bases sitting between them. The CDR3 contains 14 residues. The V gene's germline CDR1 is MDHEN and CDR2 SYDVKM. The CDR3 is CASSFGTAAWGYTF. The CDR3 coding sequence is TGTGCCAGCAGTTTTGGGACCGCTGCGTGGGGCTACACCTTC.

In the case of this clonotype: A much larger clone differs from this one at a single base, so this may be a read error. The chain uses TRBV12-3 or TRBV12-4 and TRBJ2-1, with a tentative D call TRBD2 (6 bases). The CDR3 has 13 amino acids. CDR3 sequence: CASSWGLNNGQFF. The CDR3 DNA follows: TGTGCCAGCAGCTGGGGACTGAACAATGGGCAGTTCTTC.

This clonotype was seen repeatedly, ten times or more. The chain carries TRBV6-1 and TRBJ1-2, with D maybe TRBD1 (5 bases). The ends were cut back, 2 bases at V and 3 bases at J, with 13 bases in the middle. Germline V gene sequence: CDR1 MNHNS, CDR2 SASEGT. The CDR3 covers 15 residues. CDR3 residues: CASSENAGGDYGYTF. The CDR3 nucleotides read TGTGCCAGCAGTGAAAACGCGGGGGGTGACTATGGCTACACCTTC.

In its sample, this clonotype was seen once. A much more abundant neighbour one base away suggests this may be a read error. The chain is built from TRBV4-1 and TRBJ2-4; D might be TRBD1 (6 bases). CDR3 size: 16 residues. V was pared by 0 bases and J by 2 bases, with 11 bases between. Germline CDR1 and CDR2: MGHRA and YSYEKL. CDR3 in DNA: TGCGCCAGCAGCCAAGATAGGGACAAGTCCAAAAACATTCAGTACTTC. Protein: CASSQDRDKSKNIQYF.

There are many counts of this clonotype. The chain uses TRBV29-1 and TRBJ2-5; 8 bases agree with TRBD1. CDR1 SQVTM and CDR2 ANQGSEA come from the germline V gene. The CDR3 is 15 amino acids. J lost 2 bases, V lost 2 bases, and 7 bases had no gene match. The CDR3 coding sequence is TGCAGCGTTGAACCGGCCAGGGGGCGGCAAGAGACCCAGTACTTC. Protein product: CSVEPARGRQETQYF.

This clonotype occurred once. V and J are TRBV4-1 and TRBJ2-3; D might be TRBD1 (5 bases). V lost 1 base to trimming and J lost 5 bases, with 13 bases between them. The CDR3 is 15 amino acids. Germline CDR1 and CDR2: MGHRA and YSYEKL. CDR3 sequence (DNA): TGCGCCAGCAGCCAAGCTGGTCTAGACAGAGATACGCAGTATTTT. Amino acid sequence: CASSQAGLDRDTQYF.

On this clonotype itself: This may come from a read error, since a much larger clone is one base off. Since the CDR3 does not end with the conserved phenylalanine or tryptophan, this likely comes from a read error. The rearrangement links TRBV6-1 to TRBJ1-5; D ambiguous. This CDR3 comprises 15 residues. Trimming removed 4 bases at V and 6 bases at J, with 16 bases between. Germline CDR1 is MNHNS and CDR2 is SASEGT. The CDR3 bases are TGTGCCAGCAGTGTCATGCTATCACTCAGTCAGCCCCAGCATGTT. As protein: CASSVMLSLSQPQHV.

This clonotype was seen repeatedly, ten times or more. J is TRBJ2-3 and V is TRBV11-2; 7 bases match TRBD2. Trimming removed 5 bases from V and 7 bases from J; junction bases left unmatched: 12. Germline CDR1 and CDR2: SGHAT and FQNNGV. The CDR3 contains 15 residues. Written as DNA, the CDR3 is TGTGCCAGCAGCGTCGAGCGGGGCCGACTCTATACGCAGTATTTT. The encoded protein is CASSVERGRLYTQYF.

Only a few counts were recorded for this clonotype. A junction end diverges from the germline sequence, so it may reflect a read error. CDR3 protein: CASSFNGINTQYF. For the CDR3, the DNA is TGTGCCAGCAGCTTTAACGGGATAAACACTCAGTACTTC. The chain recombines TRBV11-2 with TRBJ2-4, with a tentative D call TRBD2 (5 bases). Germline V gene lookup returns CDR1 SGHAT and CDR2 FQNNGV. The CDR3 length is 13 residues.

The table lists this clonotype with a few counts. J is TRBJ2-5 and V is TRBV7-8; no firm D call. CDR3 length: 16 amino acids. Germline values: CDR1 SGHVS, CDR2 FQNEAQ. With 2 bases removed from V and 5 bases from J, the gap between germline ends came to 18 bases. The CDR3 DNA sequence: TGTGCCAGCAGCTTACGTGCTCAGTGGGTGGGGGAGACCCAGTACTTC. Amino acids: CASSLRAQWVGETQYF.

This clonotype was seen at least ten times. This chain joins TRBV10-3 and TRBJ2-7; possible D gene TRBD2, 5 bases. This CDR3 contains 13 residues. V shed 2 bases and J shed 9 bases, with 14 bases lying between them. Germline loops: CDR1 ENHRY, CDR2 SYGVKD. The CDR3 DNA reads TGTGCCATCAGTGAGGGGGATCGGGGTGGGCAGTACTTC. Protein: CAISEGDRGGQYF.

This clonotype is a singleton in its sample. The chain couples TRBV30 to TRBJ2-1; D possibly matches TRBD1 or TRBD2 (5 bases each). The CDR3 is made up of 12 amino acids. The V end lost 4 bases, the J end lost 6 bases, and 10 bases lay between the germline ends. CDR1 GTSNPN and CDR2 SVGIG come from the germline V gene (reference sequence). The CDR3: CAWNFGGNEQFF. CDR3 coding DNA: TGTGCCTGGAACTTTGGGGGCAATGAGCAGTTCTTC.

The CDR3 region is CASRSWGHVRIDTQYF. DNA for the CDR3: TGTGCCAGCAGATCCTGGGGGCATGTTCGCATAGATACGCAGTATTTT. This chain links TRBV6-5 with TRBJ2-3, with D tentatively TRBD1 (6 bases). CDR1 and CDR2 (germline): MNHEY, SVGAGI. CDR3 length: 16 amino acids. Trimming pared 6 bases from V and 5 bases from J, leaving 21 bases between.

With respect to this clonotype: This may be a read error: a much more frequent sequence differs by one nucleotide. This chain uses TRBV5-1 with TRBJ1-3; TRBD1 might be the D (6 bases). Trimming removed 4 bases at V and 1 base at J, with 9 bases between. Germline CDR1 SGHRS, CDR2 YFSETQ. CDR3 length: 14 amino acids. CDR3 region: CASSQGQSGNTIYF. The CDR3 nucleotides read TGCGCCAGCAGCCAAGGACAGTCTGGAAACACCATATATTTT. The entire variable domain, with the rest obtained from reference TRBV5-1 and TRBJ1-3, is as follows: KAGVTQTPRYLIKTRGQQVTLSCSPISGHRSVSWYQQTPGQGLQFLFEYFSETQRNKGNFPGRFSGRQFSNSRSEMNVSTLELGDSALYLCASSQGQSGNTIYFGEGSWLTVV.

Concerning this clonotype itself: A read error is likely, as this CDR3 ends without the conserved phenylalanine or tryptophan. The chain links TRBV30 to TRBJ1-3, with unresolved D. Trimming took 0 bases from V and 4 from J, leaving 4 bases between them. In germline, CDR1 is GTSNPN, CDR2 SVGIG (reference sequence). The CDR3 is made up of 12 amino acids. DNA of the CDR3: TGTGCCTGGAGTGTAGAAGGAAACACCATATATTAT. Its protein product is CAWSVEGNTIYY.

Comments on this clonotype: One junction end does not reproduce the germline sequence, and a read error may be involved. The chain uses TRBV11-2 and TRBJ2-6; perhaps TRBD1 as D (5 bases). Germline lookup yields CDR1 SGHAT and CDR2 FQNNGV. The CDR3 totals 15 residues. The CDR3 DNA follows: TGTGCTAGCAGCTTCGAGACAGCTGTGGCCAACGTCCTGACTTTC. It codes for CASSFETAVANVLTF.

This clonotype was seen a few times. The chain recombines TRBV28 with TRBJ1-1; 7 bases are a match to TRBD1. CDR1 is MDHEN, CDR2 SYDVKM, per germline. Germline trimming cut 10 bases from V and 7 bases from J; bases unmatched to any gene: 6. CDR3 length equals 11 residues. CDR3 nucleotides: TGTGCCACCAGGGACAGCAATGAAGCTTTCTTT. Its protein is CATRDSNEAFF.

Regarding this clonotype: The junction and the germline gene differ at one end; a read error may be behind it. J is TRBJ2-1 and V is TRBV11-2; D unclear. The CDR3 spans 14 residues. Germline CDR1 SGHAT, CDR2 FQNNGV. The CDR3 reads CASSLGCSYNEQFF. Written as DNA, the CDR3 is TGTGCCAGCAGCTTGGGATGCTCCTACAATGAGCAATTCTTC.

A word on this clonotype: A much larger clone differs by one base, so this may be a read error. This sequence joins TRBV6-6 and TRBJ2-2, with D perhaps TRBD2 (5 bases). This CDR3 has 16 residues. The germline CDR1 and CDR2 sequences are MNHNY and SVGAGI (reference sequence). The CDR3 DNA reads as TGTGCCAGCAGTTACTTAGGCGGCGCGAACACCGGGGAGATGTTTTTT. This gives the protein CASSYLGGANTGEMFF.